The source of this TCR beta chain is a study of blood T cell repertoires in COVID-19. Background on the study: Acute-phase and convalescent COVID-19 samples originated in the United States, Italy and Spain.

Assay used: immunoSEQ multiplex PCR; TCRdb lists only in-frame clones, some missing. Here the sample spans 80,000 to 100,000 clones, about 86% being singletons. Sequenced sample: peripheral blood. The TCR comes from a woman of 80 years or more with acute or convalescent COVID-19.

The CDR3 sequence is CASSTDIPGQGAVGELFF. DNA of the CDR3: TGTGCCAGCAGCACAGATATTCCGGGACAGGGGGCAGTCGGGGAGCTGTTTTTT. The chain recombines TRBV7-9 with TRBJ2-2, with 12 bases identical to TRBD1. Germline CDR1 SEHNR, CDR2 FQNEAQ (reference sequence). The CDR3 spans 18 residues. V was clipped by 5 bases and J by 7 bases; unmatched bases: 14.